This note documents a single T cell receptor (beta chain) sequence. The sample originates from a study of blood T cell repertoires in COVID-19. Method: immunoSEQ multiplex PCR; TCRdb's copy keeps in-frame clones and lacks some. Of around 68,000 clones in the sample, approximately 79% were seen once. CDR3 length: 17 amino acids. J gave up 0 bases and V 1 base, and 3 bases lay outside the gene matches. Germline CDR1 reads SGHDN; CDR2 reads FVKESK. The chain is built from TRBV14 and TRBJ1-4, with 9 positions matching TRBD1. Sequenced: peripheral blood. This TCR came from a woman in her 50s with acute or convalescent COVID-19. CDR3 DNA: TGTGCCAGCAGCCAAGGGACAGGGGTTGCAACTAATGAAAAACTGTTTTTT. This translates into CASSQGTGVATNEKLFF.